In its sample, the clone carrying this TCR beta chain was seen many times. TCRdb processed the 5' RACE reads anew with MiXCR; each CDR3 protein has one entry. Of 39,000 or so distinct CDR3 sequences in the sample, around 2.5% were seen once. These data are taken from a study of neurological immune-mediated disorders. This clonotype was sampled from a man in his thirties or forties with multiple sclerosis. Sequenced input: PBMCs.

The CDR3 DNA reads as TGCAGTGCTAAGGACAGCTACGAGCAGTACTTC. The encoded protein is CSAKDSYEQYF. The rearrangement uses TRBV20-1 and TRBJ2-7, with a possible D match to TRBD1 (6 bases). The germline V gene encodes CDR1 DFQATT and CDR2 SNEGSKA (reference sequence). The CDR3 covers 11 residues. V was cut by 4 bases and J by 3 bases, with 7 bases left in between.